These 28 T cell receptor beta chains were all obtained from the same sample, sequenced in a study of blood T cells in healthy people across ages (dated by TCRdb to between 2014 and 2017). Libraries were built with 5' RACE. This sample was sequenced with an Illumina HiSeq 2500. A second PCR of 7 to 11 cycles was performed with a sample-barcoded 5' primer and a J-beta primer mix. TCRdb reprocessing: public reads trimmed at Q25 with fastp, clones called with MiXCR, in-frame beta chains kept. Duplicate CDR3 protein sequences are folded into a single record with the most common DNA and genes. The sample table lists approximately 680,000 distinct CDR3 sequences, roughly 32% of them with a count of one. The ten largest clones capture 15% of the sample. Sequencing used blood. All receptors come from a woman older than 75 in good health. Donor details come from another sample of the same person, matched by shared clones.

To note about this clonotype: Since a much larger clone is just one base distant, this may be a read error. The genes are TRBV20-1 and TRBJ2-1; D gene unclear. Germline CDR1 DFQATT, CDR2 SNEGSKA (reference sequence). Trimming stripped 0 bases from V and 6 bases from J, with 15 bases between. The CDR3 spans 15 residues. Written as DNA, the CDR3 is TGCAGTGCTAGAGAGGCGAGTAGGGCTCCCAATGAGCAGTTCTTC. Translation: CSAREASRAPNEQFF.

This chain uses TRBV10-3 with TRBJ2-7; D not certain. Germline V lookup: CDR1 ENHRY, CDR2 SYGVKD. Between the trimmed V and J ends, which lost 6 bases and 0 bases, there was a span of 6 bases. The CDR3 extends over 12 amino acids. The CDR3 spells CAIRTASYEQYF. In DNA form, the CDR3 reads TGTGCCATCAGGACTGCCTCCTACGAGCAGTACTTC.

This clonotype was seen more than once but under ten times. A much more abundant neighbour one base away suggests this may be a read error. V is TRBV5-5 and J is TRBJ2-7; 9 nucleotides line up with TRBD1. With V trimmed by 0 bases and J by 4 bases, 5 bases remained unmatched. The CDR3 spans 15 residues. Germline-derived CDR1 and CDR2 are SGHKS and YYEKEE (reference sequence). The chain's CDR3 is CASSLEGQGCYEQYF. The CDR3 nucleotides are TGTGCCAGCAGCTTGGAGGGACAGGGTTGTTACGAGCAGTACTTC.

This clonotype has ten or more counts. The chain couples TRBV12-3 or TRBV12-4 to TRBJ1-2; D gene unclear. The V end was cut by 6 bases, the J end by 2 bases, with 16 bases between. The CDR3 runs 15 residues. The CDR3 DNA follows: TGTGCCAGCAGCCCCAATACCGAGGGAAACTATGGCTACACCTTC. This translates into CASSPNTEGNYGYTF.

The rearrangement joins TRBV30 to TRBJ2-1; D is uncertain. Germline lookup yields CDR1 GTSNPN and CDR2 SVGIG (reference sequence). V was clipped by 1 base and J by 8 bases, with 6 bases between them. The CDR3 contains 11 residues. The CDR3 loop is CAWSAHHEQFF. CDR3 sequence (DNA): TGTGCCTGGAGTGCCCACCATGAGCAGTTCTTC.

This clonotype has ten or more counts. This chain uses TRBV9 with TRBJ2-1; 10 bases line up with TRBD2. This CDR3 has 16 amino acids. Losses at the gene ends were 0 bases for V and 7 bases for J; bases not matched to a gene: 7. The V gene's germline CDR1 is SGDLS and CDR2 YYNGEE. The CDR3 DNA is TGTGCCAGCAGCGTAGACCAGCGGGGGGGTAGGAATGAGCAGTTCTTC. It is translated as CASSVDQRGGRNEQFF.

Points on this clonotype: A much larger clone sits a single nucleotide away, making a read error possible. This chain joins TRBV5-6 and TRBJ1-4, with 9 bases matching TRBD1. After removal of 0 bases from V and 10 bases from J, the junction contained 10 bases not matched to a gene. This CDR3 comprises 16 residues. Germline CDR1 and CDR2: SGHDT and YYEEEE. CDR3 sequence: CASSLGPQGASGKLFF. In DNA, the CDR3 is TGTGCCAGCAGCTTGGGCCCACAGGGGGCAAGCGGAAAACTGTTTTTT.

This clonotype was detected ten times or more. The chain links TRBV7-2 to TRBJ2-5, with 8 bases lining up with TRBD1. Germline CDR1 SGHTA, CDR2 FQGNSA. The CDR3 totals 14 residues. The V and J ends lost 6 bases and 5 bases, in that order; junction bases with no gene match: 8. As DNA, the CDR3 is TGTGCCAGCAGGAGGACAGGGAACGCTGAGACCCAGTACTTC. This gives the protein CASRRTGNAETQYF.

The chain employs TRBV15 and TRBJ2-7; no clear D gene. The V end was cut by 0 bases, the J end by 2 bases, with 11 bases between. CDR1 and CDR2 (germline): LNHNV, YYDKDF (reference sequence). CDR3 length: 15 residues. CDR3 sequence: CATSRDSGETYEQYF. The CDR3 bases are TGTGCCACCAGCAGAGATTCTGGGGAAACCTACGAGCAGTACTTC.

This clonotype was observed at least ten times. The rearrangement joins TRBV3-1 to TRBJ1-2; D uncertain. This CDR3 contains 15 residues. V was shortened by 1 base and J by 8 bases, with 17 bases between the two germline ends. In germline, CDR1 is LGHDT, CDR2 YNNKEL (reference sequence). CDR3 residues: CASSQGEGLGHGYTF. The CDR3 DNA reads TGTGCCAGCAGCCAAGGGGAGGGCTTGGGCCACGGCTACACCTTC.

With regard to this clonotype: This clone may be a read error of a much larger clone one base away. The gene calls are TRBV9 and TRBJ1-1; D is possibly TRBD1 (6 bases). CDR1 SGDLS and CDR2 YYNGEE come from the germline V gene. V lost 0 bases and J lost 4, with 13 bases in between. CDR3 length: 15 residues. The CDR3 region is CASSVGTGQGTEAFF. For the CDR3, the DNA is TGTGCCAGCAGCGTAGGTACAGGGCAGGGCACTGAAGCTTTCTTT.

The chain carries TRBV28 and TRBJ2-7, with no clear D. The V and J ends lost 4 bases and 4 bases respectively, with 8 bases between them. Germline V gene lookup returns CDR1 MDHEN and CDR2 SYDVKM. The CDR3 covers 12 residues. The chain's CDR3 is CASSSPGYEQYF. The CDR3 coding sequence is TGTGCCAGCAGTTCCCCTGGGTACGAGCAGTACTTC. Combining the CDR3 with reference TRBV28 and TRBJ2-7 gives the whole variable domain DVKVTQSSRYLVKRTGEKVFLECVQDMDHENMFWYRQDPGLGLRLIYFSYDVKMKEKGDIPEGYSVSREKKERFSLILESASTNQTSMYLCASSSPGYEQYFGPGTRLTVT.

This clonotype was observed at least ten times. V and J are TRBV20-1 and TRBJ1-2, with TRBD1 identical over 12 bases. Germline-derived CDR1 and CDR2 are DFQATT and SNEGSKA (reference sequence). The trim removed 3 bases at V and 3 bases at J, leaving 5 bases unmatched. The CDR3 is 15 amino acids. The CDR3 region has the DNA TGCAGTGCTAGGGGACAGGGGGCCGGGGACTATGGCTACACCTTC. It encodes CSARGQGAGDYGYTF.

This clonotype has a count of ten or more. Here the CDR3 DNA reads TGTGCCAGCAGCCAAGATAGCGGACAGGAGAGCACAGATACGCAGTATTTT. Its protein product is CASSQDSGQESTDTQYF. The chain is built from TRBV4-2 and TRBJ2-3; possibly TRBD1 for D (7 bases). In germline, CDR1 is LGHNA, CDR2 YNFKEQ. The CDR3 totals 17 residues. V was pared by 0 bases and J by 0 bases, with 13 bases between.

This clonotype was observed at least ten times. The chain couples TRBV15 to TRBJ2-7, with D unclear. CDR1 is LNHNV and CDR2 is YYDKDF in the germline V gene (reference sequence). There are 12 residues in the CDR3. V lost 3 bases to trimming and J lost 2 bases, with 5 bases between them. The CDR3 region has the DNA TGTGCCACCAGCAGCGACGCCTACGAGCAGTACTTC. This sequence encodes CATSSDAYEQYF.

On this clonotype: A much larger clone differs by one base, so this may be a read error. This chain joins TRBV3-1 and TRBJ1-1; D possibly corresponds to TRBD1 (5 bases). Looked up from germline, CDR1 is LGHDT and CDR2 is YNNKEL (reference sequence). The CDR3 runs to 18 residues. The CDR3 region has the DNA TGTGCCTGCAGCCAAGATTTGGGGCCTCAGGGAGGGAGGACTGAAGCTTTCTTT. Its translation: CACSQDLGPQGGRTEAFF. The full variable domain, with the rest looked up from reference TRBV3-1 and TRBJ1-1, is DTAVSQTPKYLVTQMGNDKSIKCEQNLGHDTMYWYKQDSKKFLKIMFSYNNKELIINETVPNRFSPKSPDKAHLNLHINSLELGDSAVYFCACSQDLGPQGGRTEAFFGQGTRLTVV.

The chain combines TRBV11-2 with TRBJ2-3, with TRBD2 matching 9 bases. After removal of 5 bases from V and 4 bases from J, the junction contained 13 bases not matched to a gene. The CDR3 extends over 17 amino acids. Germline loops: CDR1 SGHAT, CDR2 FQNNGV. CDR3 residues: CASSQRLSGGMADTQYF. DNA of the CDR3: TGTGCCAGCAGCCAGCGACTGAGCGGGGGGATGGCAGATACGCAGTATTTT.

As to this clonotype: A much larger clone sits a single nucleotide away, making a read error possible. The chain links TRBV27 to TRBJ2-3; D may be TRBD2 (7 bases). Trimming removed 8 bases at V and 6 bases at J, with 24 bases between. The germline gives CDR1 MNHEY, CDR2 SMNVEV (reference sequence). The CDR3 sequence is 16 residues long. DNA for the CDR3: TGTGCCAGCCGTACCAAGGGGGGGCGAAGCTGGGATACGCAGTATTTT. It encodes CASRTKGGRSWDTQYF.

The CDR3 protein is CASSCTEGGTEAFF. Written as DNA, the CDR3 is TGTGCCAGCAGCTGCACGGAGGGAGGCACTGAAGCTTTCTTT. This chain links TRBV11-2 with TRBJ1-1, with D unclear. V dropped 4 bases and J dropped 4 bases, with 13 bases sitting between them. Germline assignment: CDR1 SGHAT and CDR2 FQNNGV. This CDR3 is 14 amino acids long.

There are many counts of this clonotype. The CDR3 DNA is TGTGCCAGCAGAGAAAGCGGTTCCTACAATGAGCAGTTCTTC. Translating gives CASRESGSYNEQFF. The chain uses TRBV6-4 and TRBJ2-1; D perhaps matches TRBD2 (5 bases). Per the germline V gene, CDR1 is MRHNA and CDR2 is SNTAGT. Between the trimmed V and J ends, which lost 6 bases and 1 base, there was a span of 10 bases. The length of the CDR3 is 14 residues.

This clonotype occurred many times. This sequence joins TRBV3-1 and TRBJ2-1; D possibly matches TRBD1 or TRBD2 (5 bases each). Between the trimmed V and J ends, which lost 4 bases and 1 base, there was a span of 14 bases. The CDR3 length is 16 residues. CDR1 and CDR2 from the germline V gene are LGHDT and YNNKEL (reference sequence). CDR3 protein: CASSLRDPPSYNEQFF. The CDR3 bases are TGTGCCAGCAGCCTCAGGGACCCCCCTTCCTACAATGAGCAGTTCTTC.

This clonotype came up many times. This chain connects TRBV5-1 to TRBJ2-7; 7 nucleotides align to TRBD1. CDR3 size: 14 residues. Germline lookup yields CDR1 SGHRS and CDR2 YFSETQ. Trimming took 4 bases from V and 9 from J; bases not matched to a gene: 13. The CDR3 DNA sequence: TGCGCCAGCAGCCGTCGGGACAGTGTGCTGGGGCAGTACTTC. Protein: CASSRRDSVLGQYF.

This clonotype came up once. The junction departs from the called germline gene at one end, perhaps through a read error. This sequence joins TRBV7-9 and TRBJ1-5, with D hard to call. The CDR3 runs to 13 residues. Germline-derived CDR1 and CDR2 are SEHNR and FQNEAQ (reference sequence). The CDR3 bases are TGTGCCGGCAGCCAGACGGGTGTTCAGCCCCAGCATTTT. Its translation is CAGSQTGVQPQHF.

This clonotype was counted only a few times. V is TRBV5-1 and J is TRBJ2-2; D remains unclear. The germline CDR1 and CDR2 sequences are SGHRS and YFSETQ. V lost 0 bases, J lost 4 bases, and 4 bases lay in between. CDR3 length: 13 amino acids. In DNA form, the CDR3 reads TGCGCCAGCAGCTTGGGTTTCACCGGGGAGCTGTTTTTT. Encoded protein: CASSLGFTGELFF. Variable domain in full (rest from reference TRBV5-1 and TRBJ2-2): KAGVTQTPRYLIKTRGQQVTLSCSPISGHRSVSWYQQTPGQGLQFLFEYFSETQRNKGNFPGRFSGRQFSNSRSEMNVSTLELGDSALYLCASSLGFTGELFFGEGSRLTVL.

Worth noting for this clonotype: This may stem from a read error, because a much larger clone lies one nucleotide away. This rearrangement joins TRBV7-3 to TRBJ1-5, with D perhaps TRBD1 (5 bases). There are 13 residues in the CDR3. Per germline, CDR1 SGHTA and CDR2 FQGTGA. CDR3 sequence reads: CASSRGPNQPQRF. CDR3 bases: TGTGCCAGCAGCAGGGGTCCCAATCAGCCCCAGCGTTTT.

The sample holds many counts of this clonotype. The chain carries TRBV7-8 and TRBJ2-7; D is perhaps TRBD1 or TRBD2 (6 bases each). From germline, CDR1 is SGHVS and CDR2 FQNEAQ. Deletions cut 5 bases from V and 1 base from J, with 12 bases between. The length of the CDR3 is 14 residues. CDR3 amino acids: CASSPGAASYEQYF. DNA for the CDR3: TGTGCCAGCAGCCCGGGGGCCGCTTCCTACGAGCAGTACTTC.

The rearrangement uses TRBV2 and TRBJ2-3; 9 nucleotides align to TRBD2. V lost 6 bases and J lost 6; bases outside the gene matches: 13. The V gene's germline CDR1 is SNHLY and CDR2 FYNNEI. This CDR3 contains 16 residues. The CDR3 DNA reads TGTGCCAGCAGACCCAGACTAGCGGCTTACCCGGATACGCAGTATTTT. Translation gives CASRPRLAAYPDTQYF.

This clonotype was observed many times. The chain couples TRBV20-1 to TRBJ1-6; D is unclear. Germline assignment: CDR1 DFQATT and CDR2 SNEGSKA (reference sequence). This CDR3 has 14 residues. Between the trimmed V and J ends, which lost 6 bases and 3 bases, there was a span of 12 bases. The CDR3 protein is CSAEPPGYNSPLHF. CDR3 coding DNA: TGCAGTGCAGAGCCGCCGGGCTATAATTCACCCCTCCACTTT.